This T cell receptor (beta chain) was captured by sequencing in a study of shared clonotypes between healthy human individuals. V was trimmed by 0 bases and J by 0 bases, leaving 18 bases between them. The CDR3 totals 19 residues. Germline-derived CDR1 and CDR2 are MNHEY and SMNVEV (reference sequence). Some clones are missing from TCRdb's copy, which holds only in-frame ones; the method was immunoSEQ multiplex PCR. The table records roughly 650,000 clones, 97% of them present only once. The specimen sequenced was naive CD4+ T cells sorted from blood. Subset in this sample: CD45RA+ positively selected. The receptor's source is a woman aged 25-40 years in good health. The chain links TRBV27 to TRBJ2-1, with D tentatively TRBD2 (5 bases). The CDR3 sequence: CASSLSRASADFSYNEQFF. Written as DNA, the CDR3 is TGTGCCAGCAGTTTATCGAGGGCGTCAGCCGACTTCTCCTACAATGAGCAGTTCTTC.